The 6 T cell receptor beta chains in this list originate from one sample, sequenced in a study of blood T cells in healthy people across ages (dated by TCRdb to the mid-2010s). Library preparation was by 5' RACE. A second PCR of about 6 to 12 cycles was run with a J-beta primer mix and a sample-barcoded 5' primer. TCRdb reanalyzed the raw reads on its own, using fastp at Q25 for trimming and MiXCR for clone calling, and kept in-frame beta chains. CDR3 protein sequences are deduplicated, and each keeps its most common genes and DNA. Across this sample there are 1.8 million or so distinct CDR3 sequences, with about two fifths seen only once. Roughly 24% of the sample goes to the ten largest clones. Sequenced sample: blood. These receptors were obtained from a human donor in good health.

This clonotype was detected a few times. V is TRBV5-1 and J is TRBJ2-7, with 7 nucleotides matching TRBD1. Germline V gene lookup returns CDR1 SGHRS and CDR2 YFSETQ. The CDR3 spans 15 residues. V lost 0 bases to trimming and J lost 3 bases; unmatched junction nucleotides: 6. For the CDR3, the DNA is TGCGCCAGCAGCTTGGAGGGGGCAGGACTCTACGAGCAGTACTTC. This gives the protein CASSLEGAGLYEQYF.

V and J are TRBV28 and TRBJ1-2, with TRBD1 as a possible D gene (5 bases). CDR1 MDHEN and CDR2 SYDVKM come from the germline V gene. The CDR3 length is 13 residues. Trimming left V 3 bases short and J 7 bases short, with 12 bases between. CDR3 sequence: CASSLGLEGGYTF. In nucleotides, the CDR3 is TGTGCCAGCAGTTTGGGACTTGAGGGTGGCTACACCTTC.

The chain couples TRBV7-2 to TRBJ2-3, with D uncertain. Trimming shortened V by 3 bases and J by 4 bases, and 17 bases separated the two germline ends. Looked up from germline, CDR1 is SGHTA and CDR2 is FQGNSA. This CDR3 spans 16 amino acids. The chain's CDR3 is CASSLDAPMSADTQYF. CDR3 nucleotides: TGTGCCAGCAGCTTGGACGCCCCAATGAGCGCAGATACGCAGTATTTT.

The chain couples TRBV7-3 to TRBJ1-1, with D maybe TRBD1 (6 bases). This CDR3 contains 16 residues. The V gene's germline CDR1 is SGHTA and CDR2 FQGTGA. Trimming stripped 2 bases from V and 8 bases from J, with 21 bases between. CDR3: CASSLRGQLLETEAFF. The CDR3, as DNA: TGTGCCAGCAGCTTACGCGGACAGCTCCTTGAAACGGAAGCTTTCTTT.

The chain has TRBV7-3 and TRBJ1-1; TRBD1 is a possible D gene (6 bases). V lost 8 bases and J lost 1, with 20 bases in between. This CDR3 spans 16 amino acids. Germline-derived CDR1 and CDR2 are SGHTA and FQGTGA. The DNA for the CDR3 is TGTGCCAGCTTCATCAGGGGCCCCACCCCGAACACTGAAGCTTTCTTT. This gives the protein CASFIRGPTPNTEAFF.

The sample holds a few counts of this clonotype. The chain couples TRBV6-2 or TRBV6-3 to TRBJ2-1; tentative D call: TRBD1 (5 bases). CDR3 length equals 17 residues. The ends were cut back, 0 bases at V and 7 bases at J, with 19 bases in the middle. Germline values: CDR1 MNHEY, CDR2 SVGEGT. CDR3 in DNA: TGTGCCAGCAGTTACTCTCAGGGTTCGGCTGGTACAAATGAGCAGTTCTTC. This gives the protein CASSYSQGSAGTNEQFF.